These T cell receptor beta chains were read from a single sample in a study of T cells in Graves' hyperthyroidism and ophthalmopathy. TCRdb reanalysed the multiplex PCR reads using MiXCR and keeps one entry per CDR3 protein. Seen here are about 210,000 distinct CDR3 sequences, 17% observed once, and the top ten hold approximately 50%. Input material: blood. The receptors here all came from a man aged 45-65 years with Graves' hyperthyroidism. The CDR3 runs from the conserved cysteine through the conserved F or W. Fields, in order: J gene, V gene, D gene, CDR3 protein. A D gene is named only where the DNA matches it firmly.

>TRBJ1-4|TRBV11-2|NA
CASSLDTGHNEKLFF
>TRBJ1-3|TRBV6-1|NA
CASSPGEAGNTIYF
>TRBJ2-1|TRBV19|NA
CASSNRRGGVYNEQFF
>TRBJ2-7|TRBV20-1|TRBD1
CSARPFRQGLRGEQYF
>TRBJ2-5|TRBV2|NA
CASREGLETQYF
>TRBJ2-7|TRBV28|TRBD2
CASSLWASGSYEQYF
>TRBJ2-1|TRBV5-1|TRBD2
CASSVGPAGTIYNEQFF
>TRBJ1-5|TRBV2|NA
CASSESVGGGQPQHF
>TRBJ1-2|TRBV28|NA
CASSFEQSNYGYTF
>TRBJ2-2|TRBV5-1|NA
CASSLAGLINTRELFF
>TRBJ2-5|TRBV7-6|TRBD1
CASSLQGDRETQYF
>TRBJ1-5|TRBV27|NA
CASSLSMTAGQPQHF
>TRBJ2-5|TRBV11-2|TRBD2
CASSPVAGGFYKETQYF
>TRBJ2-7|TRBV7-9|TRBD2
CASSLALAGGSEQYF
>TRBJ1-1|TRBV7-9|NA
CASSFGTLQNTEAFF
>TRBJ2-2|TRBV4-2|NA
CASSRSETNTGELFF
>TRBJ2-7|TRBV28|TRBD2
CASSPPGLSEQYF
>TRBJ2-5|TRBV7-8|NA
CASSLDVGGRTQYF
>TRBJ1-2|TRBV7-2|NA
CASSLGGGLGGYTF
>TRBJ2-3|TRBV19|TRBD2
CASSSGTSGSRPQYF
>TRBJ1-1|TRBV5-1|NA
CASSLEAGNTEAFF
>TRBJ2-7|TRBV2|TRBD1
CATHEGASFEQYF
>TRBJ2-2|TRBV10-2|TRBD2
CASNTGLAGATGELFF
>TRBJ1-2|TRBV2|NA
CASSGRGLGGANYGCTF
>TRBJ1-2|TRBV7-2|NA
CASSFRASRGYGYTF
>TRBJ1-2|TRBV30|NA
CAWRVVHRRTFGYTF
>TRBJ2-3|TRBV27|NA
CASRIRFEYF
>TRBJ2-7|TRBV12-3/TRBV12-4|NA
CASSDTDSYEQYF
>TRBJ2-1|TRBV10-3|NA
CAISVRTSGDEQFF
>TRBJ2-1|TRBV7-9|NA
CASSRTIGAYNEQFF
>TRBJ2-1|TRBV7-2|NA
CASSLSGASNEQFF
>TRBJ2-7|TRBV28|TRBD1
CASSPSRDSSYEQYF
>TRBJ2-7|TRBV27|NA
CASSPYPSREQYF
>TRBJ2-5|TRBV12-3/TRBV12-4|NA
CASGGGSQETQYF
>TRBJ2-5|TRBV7-9|TRBD1
CASSTSTGALQETQYF
>TRBJ2-7|TRBV24-1|TRBD1
CATGQGSRGEQYF
>TRBJ2-5|TRBV15|NA
CATSRDGRVEETQYF
>TRBJ2-2|TRBV5-4|TRBD2
CASSSLGTSAPGELFF
>TRBJ2-7|TRBV5-1|NA
CASSSTNTYEQYF
>TRBJ1-2|TRBV27|NA
CASSLGGGGSYGYTF
>TRBJ1-1|TRBV30|NA
CAWSKRRLGVEAFF
>TRBJ1-1|TRBV7-9|NA
CASSPGTVNTEAFF
>TRBJ2-4|TRBV30|NA
CAWSRGRIAKNIQYF
>TRBJ1-1|TRBV18|NA
CASSPLRGDTEAFF
>TRBJ2-1|TRBV20-1|NA
CSAQFSGGSSYNEQFF
>TRBJ2-2|TRBV3-1|NA
CASSQLDIRELFF
>TRBJ1-5|TRBV15|NA
CATSRDQQPQHF
>TRBJ2-1|TRBV12-3/TRBV12-4|TRBD1
CASSSTYRGEQFF
>TRBJ2-1|TRBV7-2|NA
CASSLGPRTSSYNEQFF
>TRBJ2-3|TRBV2|NA
CASWLVGTPGDTQYF
>TRBJ2-7|TRBV4-2|TRBD2
CASSLQGTSGIYEQYF
>TRBJ2-7|TRBV20-1|NA
CSASRLFYEQYF
>TRBJ1-4|TRBV28|NA
CASSFSEEKNEKLFF
>TRBJ1-2|TRBV11-3|NA
CASSKGRLYVGTF
>TRBJ2-7|TRBV6-1|TRBD1
CASSSPPGTGSDEQYF